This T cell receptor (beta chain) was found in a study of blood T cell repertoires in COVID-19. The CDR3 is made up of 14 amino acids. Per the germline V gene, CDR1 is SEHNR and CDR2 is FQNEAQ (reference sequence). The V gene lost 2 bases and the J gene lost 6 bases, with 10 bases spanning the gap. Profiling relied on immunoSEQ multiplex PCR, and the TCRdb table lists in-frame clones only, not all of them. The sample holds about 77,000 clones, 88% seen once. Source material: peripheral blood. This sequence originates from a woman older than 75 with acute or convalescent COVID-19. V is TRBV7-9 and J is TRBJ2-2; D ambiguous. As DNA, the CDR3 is TGTGCCAGCAGCTTAAATGGCGGATCCGGGGAGCTGTTTTTT. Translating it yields CASSLNGGSGELFF.